This T cell receptor beta chain was sequenced for a study of blood T cells in healthy people across ages. The CDR3 runs to 15 residues. The V gene lost 4 bases and the J gene lost 4 bases, with 16 bases spanning the gap. Every donor gave ten milliliters of peripheral blood. A second PCR, run for roughly 7 to 11 cycles, used a sample-barcoded 5' primer plus a J-beta primer mix. TCRdb processed the 5' RACE reads anew with MiXCR; each CDR3 protein has one entry. Of 850,000 to 1,100,000 distinct CDR3 sequences in the sample, roughly two fifths are singletons; the top ten hold around 13%. Study-wide findings and caveats: TCR beta diversity tracked closely with naive T cell percentage. Diversity figures based on one million T cells were deemed too low.

Regarding this clonotype: What it binds is unknown.

This sequence joins TRBV12-3 or TRBV12-4 and TRBJ2-5; D may be TRBD1 or TRBD2 (5 bases each). The TCR originated in a man aged 18 to 30 in good health. Material: blood. The chain's CDR3 is CASSSFGGNGETQYF. CDR3 nucleotides: TGTGCCAGCAGTTCCTTTGGGGGTAACGGAGAGACCCAGTACTTC.